This T cell receptor (beta chain) was sequenced in a study of control samples from healthy donors and cancer patients. The table came from immunoSEQ multiplex PCR; TCRdb's copy has only in-frame clones and leaves some out. In the table there are some 110,000 clones, approximately 90% of which are singletons. Trimming took off 3 bases at V and 2 bases at J, with 19 bases between the two ends. Per the germline V gene, CDR1 is SGHDN and CDR2 is FVKESK. The CDR3 is made up of 18 amino acids. The TCR originated in a woman in her sixties or seventies in good health. Input material: blood. The chain couples TRBV14 to TRBJ1-4; D may be TRBD1 (6 bases). This chain's CDR3 is CASSHRQASGPTNEKLFF. The CDR3 DNA sequence: TGTGCCAGCAGCCACCGACAGGCCTCGGGCCCTACTAATGAAAAACTGTTTTTT.